The 23 T cell receptor beta chains below come from one sample, sequenced in a study of technical replicates of blood from a handful of donors. Sequencing used immunoSEQ multiplex PCR; TCRdb keeps in-frame clones, though not all of them. The data show 8,000 to 10,000 clones, roughly 91% seen once. Material: PBMCs. The origin of the receptors is a human donor in good health.

This chain links TRBV13 with TRBJ2-2; 9 nucleotides align to TRBD1. The CDR3 extends over 18 amino acids. Losses at the gene ends were 2 bases for V and 6 bases for J; bases not matched to a gene: 13. CDR1 is PRHDT, CDR2 FYEKMQ, per germline (reference sequence). CDR3 protein: CASSLNHRDRAFAGELFF. The CDR3 DNA reads as TGTGCCAGCAGCTTAAACCACCGGGACAGGGCTTTCGCCGGGGAGCTGTTTTTT.

The V and J genes are TRBV19 and TRBJ2-2; D may be TRBD1 (6 bases). Germline V lookup: CDR1 LNHDA, CDR2 SQIVND (reference sequence). Trimming left V 8 bases short and J 2 bases short, with 18 bases between. The CDR3 is 16 residues long. CDR3 amino acids: CASSSDDRINTGELFF. In DNA, the CDR3 is TGTGCCAGTTCATCCGACGACAGGATTAACACCGGGGAGCTGTTTTTT. The complete variable domain, with remaining parts taken from reference TRBV19 and TRBJ2-2, reads DGGITQSPKYLFRKEGQNVTLSCEQNLNHDAMYWYRQDPGQGLRLIYYSQIVNDFQKGDIAEGYSVSREKKESFPLTVTSAQKNPTAFYLCASSSDDRINTGELFFGEGSRLTVL.

V and J are TRBV6-5 and TRBJ2-7; no definite D call. Trimming removed 4 bases at V and 7 bases at J, with 11 bases between. Germline CDR1 and CDR2: MNHEY and SVGAGI. The CDR3 loop spans 12 amino acids. As DNA, the CDR3 is TGTGCCAGCAGTTCCCAGACTCGGGAGCAGTACTTC. It translates to CASSSQTREQYF.

The J gene is TRBJ2-7, the V gene TRBV10-2; D is unclear. The germline V gene has CDR1 WSHSY and CDR2 SAAADI. The V and J ends lost 4 bases and 0 bases respectively, with 10 bases between them. This CDR3 is 14 amino acids long. CDR3 in DNA: TGCGCCAGCAGTGTGCGACTCAACTCCTACGAGCAGTACTTC. As protein: CASSVRLNSYEQYF.

The chain carries TRBV19 and TRBJ1-1; no clear D gene. V was clipped by 5 bases and J by 4 bases, with 14 bases between them. The CDR3 runs to 14 residues. CDR1 and CDR2 from the germline V gene are LNHDA and SQIVND (reference sequence). CDR3 DNA sequence: TGTGCCAGTAGTTTGGAGGGTACAGCCACTGAAGCTTTCTTT. It codes for CASSLEGTATEAFF.

This clone was found once. The chain uses TRBV7-9 and TRBJ1-2; 8 bases map to TRBD1. Germline values: CDR1 SEHNR, CDR2 FQNEAQ (reference sequence). The CDR3 spans 13 residues. Trimming removed 7 bases from V and 3 bases from J; junction bases left unmatched: 4. The CDR3 region has the DNA TGTGCCAGCACCAGGGGGCAGGACTATGGCTACACCTTC. Translation gives CASTRGQDYGYTF.

The V gene is TRBV19, the J gene TRBJ2-7, with 9 positions matching TRBD2. Germline CDR1 LNHDA, CDR2 SQIVND (reference sequence). The CDR3 consists of 15 residues. V lost 7 bases and J lost 4; bases outside the gene matches: 11. CDR3 bases: TGTGCCAGTACCCTGGGTTCTAGCGGGACGTACGAGCAGTACTTC. Translation: CASTLGSSGTYEQYF.

By its share, this clone is large. The gene calls are TRBV28 and TRBJ2-5; 9 nucleotides line up with TRBD2. J gave up 5 bases and V 7 bases, and 11 bases lay outside the gene matches. This CDR3 comprises 15 residues. The germline V gene encodes CDR1 MDHEN and CDR2 SYDVKM. The DNA of the CDR3 is TGTGCCAGCACCGCAGGGCGGGAGGGGGGGGAGACCCAGTACTTC. As protein: CASTAGREGGETQYF.

The chain combines TRBV7-3 with TRBJ2-2, with 8 bases aligning to TRBD2. The V segment lost 2 bases and the J segment 5 bases; nucleotides outside the gene matches: 16. CDR1 and CDR2 (germline): SGHTA, FQGTGA. The CDR3 spans 19 residues. CDR3 loop: CASSLGPATSGRGTGELFF. The CDR3, as DNA: TGTGCCAGCAGCTTAGGGCCGGCGACCAGCGGGAGAGGGACCGGGGAGCTGTTTTTT.

The J gene is TRBJ2-1, the V gene TRBV2; 7 positions agree with TRBD2. V trimming: 6 bases; J trimming: 5 bases; junction bases outside the gene matches: 10. This CDR3 region has 15 residues. Germline-derived CDR1 and CDR2 are SNHLY and FYNNEI. The CDR3 DNA sequence: TGTGCCAGCAGAGACGATAGCGGGTGGGACAATGAGCAGTTCTTC. Amino acids: CASRDDSGWDNEQFF.

The V and J genes are TRBV7-2 and TRBJ2-7; TRBD2 might be the D (5 bases). Germline V gene data show CDR1 as SGHTA and CDR2 as FQGNSA. Trimming shortened V by 4 bases and J by 6 bases, and 10 bases separated the two germline ends. The length of the CDR3 is 12 residues. The CDR3 coding sequence is TGTGCCAGCAGCTCCCTAGCCGGCGAGCAGTACTTC. Amino acid sequence: CASSSLAGEQYF.

V gene TRBV18 combines with J gene TRBJ2-5; 7 bases line up with TRBD2. This CDR3 contains 13 residues. V gave up 2 bases and J gave up 3 bases; unmatched junction bases: 0. Germline V gives CDR1 KGHSH, CDR2 LQKENI. The CDR3 bases are TGTGCCAGCTCACCAGCGGGGGAAGAGACCCAGTACTTC. It encodes CASSPAGEETQYF.

V gene TRBV2 combines with J gene TRBJ2-5, with D maybe TRBD2 (6 bases). Per the germline V gene, CDR1 is SNHLY and CDR2 is FYNNEI. This CDR3 has 13 amino acids. V lost 6 bases and J 5 bases, leaving 13 bases between the germline ends. DNA for the CDR3: TGTGCCAGCAGATTTAGCGGCCAGGAGACCCAGTACTTC. Its translation is CASRFSGQETQYF.

V is TRBV19 and J is TRBJ2-7, with TRBD2 matching 10 bases. The trim removed 8 bases at V and 4 bases at J, leaving 8 bases unmatched. Germline CDR1 reads LNHDA; CDR2 reads SQIVND (reference sequence). The CDR3 loop spans 14 amino acids. The CDR3 spells CASSMTSGPYEQYF. CDR3 sequence (DNA): TGTGCCAGTTCCATGACTAGCGGGCCGTACGAGCAGTACTTC.

The V gene is TRBV28, the J gene TRBJ2-7; 10 nucleotides align to TRBD1. Germline lookup yields CDR1 MDHEN and CDR2 SYDVKM. The CDR3 loop spans 16 amino acids. V lost 5 bases and J lost 0; bases outside the gene matches: 7. CDR3 amino acids: CASSGGDRGSSYEQYF. Here the CDR3 DNA reads TGTGCCAGCAGTGGGGGGGACAGGGGAAGCTCCTACGAGCAGTACTTC. The complete variable domain, with remaining parts taken from reference TRBV28 and TRBJ2-7, reads DVKVTQSSRYLVKRTGEKVFLECVQDMDHENMFWYRQDPGLGLRLIYFSYDVKMKEKGDIPEGYSVSREKKERFSLILESASTNQTSMYLCASSGGDRGSSYEQYFGPGTRLTVT.

This chain uses TRBV6-1 with TRBJ2-6, with a tentative D call TRBD1 (6 bases). CDR1 and CDR2 (germline): MNHNS, SASEGT. The CDR3 length is 19 residues. V lost 0 bases and J lost 0, with 15 bases in between. CDR3 DNA: TGTGCCAGCAGTGAAGCGCTAGGACAGCCTGGCTCTGGGGCCAACGTCCTGACTTTC. It is translated as CASSEALGQPGSGANVLTF.

This rearrangement joins TRBV9 to TRBJ2-7; D not certain. V lost 0 bases and J lost 4, with 11 bases in between. CDR1 is SGDLS and CDR2 is YYNGEE in the germline V gene. The CDR3 length is 14 residues. In nucleotides, the CDR3 is TGTGCCAGCAGCGTAGTGGCAGAGACATACGAGCAGTACTTC. This sequence encodes CASSVVAETYEQYF.

The chain couples TRBV5-1 to TRBJ2-5, with TRBD1 matching over 7 bases. Germline CDR1 is SGHRS and CDR2 is YFSETQ. V dropped 4 bases and J dropped 3; count of bases not matched to a gene: 9. There are 15 residues in the CDR3. CDR3 coding DNA: TGCGCCAGCAGCCTCCTAGGGACAGCGGAAGAGACCCAGTACTTC. Translated, it gives CASSLLGTAEETQYF.

V usage is TRBV6-5 and J usage is TRBJ1-2, with D hard to call. This CDR3 is built from 15 residues. V was cut by 3 bases and J by 4 bases, with 15 bases left in between. The germline V gene encodes CDR1 MNHEY and CDR2 SVGAGI. The CDR3 DNA sequence: TGTGCCAGCAGTTATGGTCTAGCACAATTCTATGGCTACACCTTC. It codes for CASSYGLAQFYGYTF.

The chain has TRBV27 and TRBJ2-3; 8 positions match TRBD2. The CDR3 is made up of 15 amino acids. The V gene's germline CDR1 is MNHEY and CDR2 SMNVEV (reference sequence). Unmatched junction bases numbered 9, after V lost 5 bases and J lost 5 bases. This CDR3 is CASSSAGAGEDTQYF. The CDR3 region has the DNA TGTGCCAGCAGTAGTGCGGGAGCGGGAGAAGATACGCAGTATTTT.

This chain joins TRBV7-6 and TRBJ2-7; tentative D call: TRBD2 (7 bases). Germline-derived CDR1 and CDR2 are SGHVS and FNYEAQ. This CDR3 contains 14 residues. Trimming removed 1 base from V and 5 bases from J, with 12 bases in between. This CDR3 reads CASSLEGGSDEQYF. The CDR3 nucleotides read TGTGCCAGCAGCTTAGAGGGGGGGTCCGACGAGCAGTACTTC.

The chain combines TRBV30 with TRBJ2-7; 9 bases agree with TRBD1. The junction had 8 bases not matched to a gene; V was cut back by 5 bases and J by 6 bases. Looked up from germline, CDR1 is GTSNPN and CDR2 is SVGIG (reference sequence). The CDR3 spans 13 residues. The CDR3 spells CAWWGTGRSEQYF. The CDR3 bases are TGTGCCTGGTGGGGGACAGGGCGGAGCGAGCAGTACTTC.

This sequence joins TRBV28 and TRBJ2-7; 15 bases align to TRBD2. The V segment lost 4 bases and the J segment 4 bases; nucleotides outside the gene matches: 5. Germline lookup yields CDR1 MDHEN and CDR2 SYDVKM. This CDR3 spans 16 amino acids. Here the CDR3 DNA reads TGTGCCAGCAGTTCATCCGGGACTAGCGGGAGGTACGAGCAGTACTTC. It specifies CASSSSGTSGRYEQYF.